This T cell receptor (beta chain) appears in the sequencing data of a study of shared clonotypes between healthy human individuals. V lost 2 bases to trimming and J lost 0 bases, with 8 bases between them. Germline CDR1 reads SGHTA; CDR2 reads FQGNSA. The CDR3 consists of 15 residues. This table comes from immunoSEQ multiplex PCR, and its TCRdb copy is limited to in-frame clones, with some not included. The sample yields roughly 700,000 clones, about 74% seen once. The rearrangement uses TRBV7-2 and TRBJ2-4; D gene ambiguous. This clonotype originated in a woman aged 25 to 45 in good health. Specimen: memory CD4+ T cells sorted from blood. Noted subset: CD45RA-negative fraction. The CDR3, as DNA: TGTGCCAGCAGCTTAAGGCCGCTAGCCAAAAACATTCAGTACTTC. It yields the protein CASSLRPLAKNIQYF.